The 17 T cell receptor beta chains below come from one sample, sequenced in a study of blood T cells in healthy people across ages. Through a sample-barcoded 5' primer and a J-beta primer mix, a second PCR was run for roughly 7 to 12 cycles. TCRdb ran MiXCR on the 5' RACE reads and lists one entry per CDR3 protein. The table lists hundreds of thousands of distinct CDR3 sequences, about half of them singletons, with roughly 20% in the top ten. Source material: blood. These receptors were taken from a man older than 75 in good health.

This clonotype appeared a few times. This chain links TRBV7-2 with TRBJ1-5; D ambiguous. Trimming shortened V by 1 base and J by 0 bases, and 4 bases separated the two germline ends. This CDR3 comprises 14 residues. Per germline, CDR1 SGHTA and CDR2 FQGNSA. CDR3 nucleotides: TGTGCCAGCAGCTTAGAGTATAGCAATCAGCCCCAGCATTTT. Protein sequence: CASSLEYSNQPQHF.

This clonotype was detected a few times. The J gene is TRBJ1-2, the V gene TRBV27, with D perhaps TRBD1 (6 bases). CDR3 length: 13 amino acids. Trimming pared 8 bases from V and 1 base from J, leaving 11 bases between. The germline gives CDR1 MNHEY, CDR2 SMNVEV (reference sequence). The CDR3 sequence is CASGTGINYGYTF. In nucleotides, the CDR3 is TGTGCCAGCGGCACAGGGATTAACTATGGCTACACCTTC.

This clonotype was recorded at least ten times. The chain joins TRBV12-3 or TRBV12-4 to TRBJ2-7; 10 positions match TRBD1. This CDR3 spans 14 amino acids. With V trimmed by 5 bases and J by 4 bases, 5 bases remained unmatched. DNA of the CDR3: TGTGCCAGCAGTATAGACAGGGGGCCGTACGAGCAGTACTTC. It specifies CASSIDRGPYEQYF.

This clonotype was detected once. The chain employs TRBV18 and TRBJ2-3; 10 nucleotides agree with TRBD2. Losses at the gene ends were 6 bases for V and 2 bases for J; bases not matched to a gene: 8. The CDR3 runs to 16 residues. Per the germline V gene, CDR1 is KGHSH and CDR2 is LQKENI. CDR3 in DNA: TGTGCCAGCTCCCCGGAAACTAGCGGGAACACAGATACGCAGTATTTT. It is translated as CASSPETSGNTDTQYF.

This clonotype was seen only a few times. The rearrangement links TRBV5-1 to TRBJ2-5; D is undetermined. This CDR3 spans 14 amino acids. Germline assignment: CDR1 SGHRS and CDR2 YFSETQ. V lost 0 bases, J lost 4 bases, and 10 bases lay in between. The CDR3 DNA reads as TGCGCCAGCAGCTTGGTCACAGCTAGAGAGACCCAGTACTTC. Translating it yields CASSLVTARETQYF.

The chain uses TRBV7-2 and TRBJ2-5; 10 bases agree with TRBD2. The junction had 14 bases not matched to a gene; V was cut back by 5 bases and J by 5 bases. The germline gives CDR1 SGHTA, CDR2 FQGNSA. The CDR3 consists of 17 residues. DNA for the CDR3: TGTGCCAGCAGCCCCCACTCGGGTAGCGGGAGGAGCGAGACCCAGTACTTC. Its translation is CASSPHSGSGRSETQYF.

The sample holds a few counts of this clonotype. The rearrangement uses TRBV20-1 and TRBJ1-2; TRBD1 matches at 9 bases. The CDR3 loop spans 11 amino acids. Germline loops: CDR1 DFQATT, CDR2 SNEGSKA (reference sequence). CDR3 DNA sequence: TGCAGGGGACAGGGCGGTCATGGCTACACCTTC. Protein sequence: CRGQGGHGYTF.

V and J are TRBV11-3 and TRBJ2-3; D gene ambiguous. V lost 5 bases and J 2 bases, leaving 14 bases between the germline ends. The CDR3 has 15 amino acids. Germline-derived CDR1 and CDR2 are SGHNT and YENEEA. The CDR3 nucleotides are TGTGCCAGCAGCCAGAACGGCATTTACACAGATACGCAGTATTTT. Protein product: CASSQNGIYTDTQYF.

CDR3 sequence (DNA): TGTGCCAGCAGCTGGAGGGGTAATGAGCAGTTCTTC. Residues: CASSWRGNEQFF. V and J are TRBV27 and TRBJ2-1; tentative D call: TRBD2 (6 bases). Trimming removed 6 bases at V and 7 bases at J, with 10 bases between. In germline, CDR1 is MNHEY, CDR2 SMNVEV (reference sequence). CDR3 length equals 12 residues.

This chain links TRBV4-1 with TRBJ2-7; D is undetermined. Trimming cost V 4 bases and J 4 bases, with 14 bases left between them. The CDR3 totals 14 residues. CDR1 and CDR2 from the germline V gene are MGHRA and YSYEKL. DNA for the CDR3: TGCGCCAGCAGCCGAGAATCCCTCGGATACGAGCAGTACTTC. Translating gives CASSRESLGYEQYF.

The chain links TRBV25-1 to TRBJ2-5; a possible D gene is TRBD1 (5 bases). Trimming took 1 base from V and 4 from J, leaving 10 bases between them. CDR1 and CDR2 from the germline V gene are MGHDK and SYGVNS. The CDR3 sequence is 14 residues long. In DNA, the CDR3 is TGTGCCAGCAGTGAATCTAGGGGCCGAGAGACCCAGTACTTC. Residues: CASSESRGRETQYF. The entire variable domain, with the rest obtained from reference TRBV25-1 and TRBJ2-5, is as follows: EADIYQTPRYLVIGTGKKITLECSQTMGHDKMYWYQQDPGMELHLIHYSYGVNSTEKGDLSSESTVSRIRTEHFPLTLESARPSHTSQYLCASSESRGRETQYFGPGTRLLVL.

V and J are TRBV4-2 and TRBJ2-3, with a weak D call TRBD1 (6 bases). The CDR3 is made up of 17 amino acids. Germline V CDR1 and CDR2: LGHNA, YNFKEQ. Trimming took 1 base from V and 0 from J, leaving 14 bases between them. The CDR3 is CASSQGLNRASTDTQYF. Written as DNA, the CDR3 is TGTGCCAGCAGCCAAGGATTGAACAGGGCTAGCACAGATACGCAGTATTTT.

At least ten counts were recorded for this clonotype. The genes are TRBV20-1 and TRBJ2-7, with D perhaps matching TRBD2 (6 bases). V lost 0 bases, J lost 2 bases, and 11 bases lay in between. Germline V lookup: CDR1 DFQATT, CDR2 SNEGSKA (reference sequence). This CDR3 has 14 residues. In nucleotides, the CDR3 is TGCAGTGCTAGAGATAGCCGGGGGACCTACGAGCAGTACTTC. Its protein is CSARDSRGTYEQYF.

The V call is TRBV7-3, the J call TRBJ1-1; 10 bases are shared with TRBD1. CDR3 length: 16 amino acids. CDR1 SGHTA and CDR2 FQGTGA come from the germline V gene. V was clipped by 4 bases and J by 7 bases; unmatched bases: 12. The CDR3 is CASSWGGDRGKGEAFF. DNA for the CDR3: TGTGCCAGCAGCTGGGGCGGGGACAGGGGTAAAGGTGAAGCTTTCTTT.

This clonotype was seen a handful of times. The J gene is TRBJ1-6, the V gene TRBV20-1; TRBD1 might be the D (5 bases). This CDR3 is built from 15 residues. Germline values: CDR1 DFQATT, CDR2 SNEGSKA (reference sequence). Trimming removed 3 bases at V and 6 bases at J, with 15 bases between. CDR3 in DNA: TGCAGTGCTAGTGAGACCGGGACGTCTAATTCACCCCTCCACTTT. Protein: CSASETGTSNSPLHF.

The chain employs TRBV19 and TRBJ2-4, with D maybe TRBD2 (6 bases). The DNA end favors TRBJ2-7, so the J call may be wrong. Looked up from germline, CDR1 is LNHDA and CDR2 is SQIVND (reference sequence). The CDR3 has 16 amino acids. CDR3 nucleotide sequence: TGTGCCAGTAGTATCCGGCACGGCGGCCGGGGGTACGAGCAGTACTTC. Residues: CASSIRHGGRGYEQYF.

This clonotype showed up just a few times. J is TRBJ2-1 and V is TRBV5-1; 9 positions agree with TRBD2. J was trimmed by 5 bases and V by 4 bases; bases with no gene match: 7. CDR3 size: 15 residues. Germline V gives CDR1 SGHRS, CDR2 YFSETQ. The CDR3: CASSETSGENNEQFF. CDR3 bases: TGCGCCAGCAGCGAGACTAGCGGAGAAAACAATGAGCAGTTCTTC.